This TCR beta chain was found in a study of read filtering for tumor transcriptome and immune sequencing. Overall study context: RNA-seq yielded only roughly 75 to 1273 TCR reads, IR-seq about 3.5 to 11 million. Study-level points and caveats: IR-seq captured clonotypes deeper and more reliably than RNA-seq.

This clonotype was counted at least ten times. Its antigen is unknown. Sampling of bone marrow took place during active disease in every patient. From roughly 390 ng of RNA, a library with molecular barcoded alpha/delta and beta/gamma adaptors was made. TCRdb passed the reads through MiXCR, listing each CDR3 protein once. This table holds 20,000 to 25,000 distinct CDR3 sequences, approximately 14% found once. The sequenced sample was a population of CD138-negative cells sorted from bone marrow. The TCR sequence derives from a donor at least 40 years old with multiple myeloma.

In nucleotides, the CDR3 is TGTGCCAGCAGCTTAGACGTAGTAGGACTAGCGGGAGGAACTAGCTCCTACAATGAGCAGTTCTTC. It is translated as CASSLDVVGLAGGTSSYNEQFF. The chain uses TRBV11-2 and TRBJ2-1; 14 bases line up with TRBD2. CDR1 and CDR2 from the germline V gene are SGHAT and FQNNGV. The CDR3 covers 22 residues. The junction had 13 bases not matched to a gene; V was cut back by 0 bases and J by 0 bases.